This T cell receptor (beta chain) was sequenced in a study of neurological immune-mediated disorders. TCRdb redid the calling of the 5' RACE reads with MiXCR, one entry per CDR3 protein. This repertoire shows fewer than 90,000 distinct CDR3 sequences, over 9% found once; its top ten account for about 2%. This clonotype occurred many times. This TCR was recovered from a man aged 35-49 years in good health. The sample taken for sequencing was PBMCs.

In DNA, the CDR3 is TGCAGTGCTAGCGACCCCAGGGCAGATACGCAGTATTTT. It codes for CSASDPRADTQYF. The chain links TRBV20-1 to TRBJ2-3; a weak D match, TRBD1 (5 bases). The germline V gene encodes CDR1 DFQATT and CDR2 SNEGSKA (reference sequence). This CDR3 contains 13 residues. V lost 3 bases and J lost 4, with 11 bases in between.